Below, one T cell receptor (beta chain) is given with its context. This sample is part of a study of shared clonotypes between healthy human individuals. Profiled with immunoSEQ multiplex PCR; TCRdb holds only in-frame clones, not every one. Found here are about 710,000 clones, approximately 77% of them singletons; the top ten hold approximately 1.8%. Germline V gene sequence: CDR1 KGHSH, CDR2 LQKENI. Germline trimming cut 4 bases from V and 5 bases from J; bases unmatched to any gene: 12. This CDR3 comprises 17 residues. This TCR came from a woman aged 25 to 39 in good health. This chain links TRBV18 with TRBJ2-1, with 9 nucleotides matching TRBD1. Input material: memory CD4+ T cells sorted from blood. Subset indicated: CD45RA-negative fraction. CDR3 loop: CASSRRQGGGHDNEQFF. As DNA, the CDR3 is TGTGCCAGCTCACGGCGACAGGGGGGCGGGCACGACAATGAGCAGTTCTTC.